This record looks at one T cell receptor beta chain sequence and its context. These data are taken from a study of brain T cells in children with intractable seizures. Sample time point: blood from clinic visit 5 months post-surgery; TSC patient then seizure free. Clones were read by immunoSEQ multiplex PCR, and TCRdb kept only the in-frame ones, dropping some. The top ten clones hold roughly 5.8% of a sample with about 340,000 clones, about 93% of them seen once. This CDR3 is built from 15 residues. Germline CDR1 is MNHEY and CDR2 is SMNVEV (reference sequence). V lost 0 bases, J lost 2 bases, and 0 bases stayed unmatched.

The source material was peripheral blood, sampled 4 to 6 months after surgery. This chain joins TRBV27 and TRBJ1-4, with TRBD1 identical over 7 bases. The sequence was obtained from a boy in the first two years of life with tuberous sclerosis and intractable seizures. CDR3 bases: TGTGCCAGCAGTTTATCCAGGGGGACTAATGAAAAACTGTTTTTT. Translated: CASSLSRGTNEKLFF.